This is a list of T cell receptor beta chains from one sample in a study of lymphopenia after photon versus proton radiotherapy. Profiled with immunoSEQ multiplex PCR; TCRdb holds only in-frame clones, not every one. The repertoire holds over 35,000 clones, with approximately 86% as singletons. The sample here was peripheral blood, taken from a patient treated with proton-based radiotherapy. The source of these receptors is a woman aged 70-85 years with pancreatic cancer. Some clones in this sample may be carry-over from other donors' samples. Both conserved end residues are part of each CDR3. The order of the fields is clone size, V gene, J gene, D gene, CDR3 protein, CDR3 DNA. A D gene is named only where the DNA matches it firmly. Part of the rows lack a size; the others show once, few, many or a class for expanded clones.

size: -; V: TRBV19; J: TRBJ1-2; D: TRBD1; CDR3: CASSSPGQGDYGYTF; DNA: TGTGCCAGTAGTTCGCCGGGACAGGGAGACTATGGCTACACCTTC
size: -; V: TRBV9; J: TRBJ2-2; D: -; CDR3: CASSVAGDLVELFF; DNA: TGTGCCAGCAGCGTAGCGGGGGATTTAGTGGAGCTGTTTTTT
size: few; V: TRBV28; J: TRBJ2-7; D: -; CDR3: CASSDLTALYEQYF; DNA: TGTGCCAGCAGCGACCTGACAGCTCTTTACGAGCAGTACTTC
size: -; V: TRBV19; J: TRBJ2-3; D: TRBD1; CDR3: CASRPTGGTDTQYF; DNA: TGTGCCAGTAGACCGACAGGGGGCACAGATACGCAGTATTTT
size: -; V: TRBV6-6; J: TRBJ2-6; D: -; CDR3: CASSPGAAGANVLTF; DNA: TGTGCCAGCAGTCCAGGGGCGGCTGGGGCCAACGTCCTGACTTTC
size: -; V: TRBV19; J: TRBJ1-5; D: TRBD1; CDR3: CASSGTGSQPQHF; DNA: TGTGCCAGTAGCGGGACAGGGTCTCAGCCCCAGCATTTT
size: once; V: TRBV19; J: TRBJ2-1; D: -; CDR3: CASSIGGDNEQFF; DNA: TGTGCCAGTAGTATCGGAGGGGACAATGAGCAGTTCTTC
size: -; V: TRBV15; J: TRBJ1-4; D: -; CDR3: CATSSWQGNEKLFF; DNA: TGTGCCACCAGCAGCTGGCAGGGGAATGAAAAACTGTTTTTT
size: -; V: TRBV28; J: TRBJ2-3; D: -; CDR3: CASKKQSTDTQYF; DNA: TGTGCCAGCAAGAAACAAAGCACAGATACGCAGTATTTT
size: -; V: TRBV10-3; J: TRBJ1-3; D: -; CDR3: CAIWDSGNTIYF; DNA: TGTGCCATCTGGGACTCTGGAAACACCATATATTTT
size: -; V: TRBV27; J: TRBJ2-3; D: -; CDR3: CASSLSRTDTQYF; DNA: TGTGCCAGCAGTTTATCCCGCACAGATACGCAGTATTTT
size: once; V: TRBV7-9; J: TRBJ1-1; D: -; CDR3: CASSPRPGANTEAFF; DNA: TGTGCCAGCAGCCCTAGACCGGGAGCAAACACTGAAGCTTTCTTT
size: once; V: TRBV30; J: TRBJ1-3; D: -; CDR3: CAFQQGGKLTGNTIYF; DNA: TGTGCCTTTCAACAGGGAGGAAAGCTAACTGGAAACACCATATATTTT
size: -; V: TRBV5-6; J: TRBJ2-7; D: -; CDR3: CASSYLGQHYEQYF; DNA: TGTGCCAGCAGCTACCTCGGACAGCACTACGAGCAGTACTTC
size: -; V: TRBV20-1; J: TRBJ2-7; D: -; CDR3: CSAIQGNEQYF; DNA: TGCAGTGCTATACAGGGTAACGAGCAGTACTTC
size: -; V: TRBV19; J: TRBJ2-7; D: TRBD1; CDR3: CASSGTGGYEQYF; DNA: TGTGCCAGTAGTGGGACAGGGGGATACGAGCAGTACTTC
size: -; V: TRBV5-4; J: TRBJ1-2; D: TRBD1; CDR3: CASSRSLGQGIDGYTF; DNA: TGTGCCAGCAGCCGGTCGCTTGGACAGGGAATAGATGGCTACACCTTC
size: -; V: TRBV28; J: TRBJ1-2; D: -; CDR3: CASSLFAGAGGYTF; DNA: TGTGCCAGCAGTTTATTTGCAGGGGCGGGCGGCTACACCTTC
size: -; V: TRBV4-1; J: TRBJ1-1; D: -; CDR3: CASSAEVDTEAFF; DNA: TGCGCCAGCAGTGCAGAGGTTGACACTGAAGCTTTCTTT
size: -; V: TRBV5-1; J: TRBJ1-6; D: -; CDR3: CASSLVGGLGDNSPLHF; DNA: TGCGCCAGCAGCTTGGTGGGGGGTCTGGGAGATAATTCACCCCTCCACTTT
size: -; V: TRBV13; J: TRBJ2-1; D: -; CDR3: CASSLIDWANEQFF; DNA: TGTGCCAGCAGCTTAATAGATTGGGCCAATGAGCAGTTCTTC
size: -; V: TRBV2; J: TRBJ2-2; D: TRBD2; CDR3: CASSPTSGITGELFF; DNA: TGTGCCAGCAGTCCCACTAGCGGGATAACAGGGGAGCTGTTTTTT
size: -; V: TRBV10-3; J: TRBJ2-5; D: -; CDR3: CASKSGSEETQYF; DNA: TGTGCTTCAAAGTCGGGCAGCGAAGAGACCCAGTACTTC
size: -; V: TRBV25-1; J: TRBJ2-7; D: -; CDR3: CASSLAGQTYEQYF; DNA: TGTGCCAGCAGTCTCGCGGGACAGACCTACGAGCAGTACTTC
size: -; V: TRBV6-1; J: TRBJ2-1; D: -; CDR3: CASSVNPRLDNEQFF; DNA: TGTGCCAGCAGCGTTAATCCTCGATTAGACAATGAGCAGTTCTTC
size: -; V: TRBV28; J: TRBJ1-2; D: -; CDR3: CASSLSRGGGYTF; DNA: TGTGCCAGCAGTTTATCGAGGGGGGGTGGCTACACCTTC
size: -; V: TRBV28; J: TRBJ2-2; D: -; CDR3: CASSPKVGELFF; DNA: TGTGCCAGCAGTCCAAAGGTGGGGGAGCTGTTTTTT
size: -; V: TRBV29-1; J: TRBJ2-1; D: -; CDR3: CSVAAGSNEQFF; DNA: TGCAGCGTTGCGGCAGGCAGCAATGAGCAGTTCTTC
size: -; V: TRBV30; J: TRBJ2-1; D: TRBD2; CDR3: CAWTRTSGSYNEQFF; DNA: TGTGCCTGGACCCGGACTAGCGGGAGCTACAATGAGCAGTTCTTC
size: -; V: TRBV10-2; J: TRBJ2-5; D: TRBD2; CDR3: CASSEAAGVGLGETQYF; DNA: TGCGCCAGCAGTGAAGCCGCGGGAGTTGGTCTGGGGGAGACCCAGTACTTC
size: -; V: TRBV7-2; J: TRBJ2-3; D: TRBD2; CDR3: CASTPIWREGTQYF; DNA: TGTGCCAGCACCCCAATCTGGCGGGAGGGAACGCAGTATTTT